A selection of T cell receptor beta chains follows, all from one sample in a study of T cell repertoires in ileal Crohn's disease. The protocol was immunoSEQ multiplex PCR, while the TCRdb copy is restricted to in-frame clones and leaves out a portion. The sample holds some 28,000 clones; around 77% are singletons and the top ten take 15% to 20%. The specimen sequenced was ileal tissue. Receptors were obtained from an adult with Crohn's disease. Both conserved end residues are part of each CDR3. D genes are given only for firm matches. Clone size is given for some rows only: seen once, a few or many times, or a class if the clone is expanded.

CDR3aa | CDR3nt | d_gene | v_gene | abundance | j_gene
CASSLAQTQYF | TGTGCCAGCAGCTTAGCACAAACCCAGTACTTC | . | TRBV7-9 | . | TRBJ2-5
CASSQGLAGGPDTQYF | TGTGCCAGCAGCCAAGGACTAGCGGGAGGGCCAGATACGCAGTATTTT | TRBD2 | TRBV4-2 | few | TRBJ2-3
CASSRTGSNEKLFF | TGTGCCAGCAGCCGGACAGGGTCAAATGAAAAACTGTTTTTT | TRBD1 | TRBV7-9 | few | TRBJ1-4
CASSVAAGRGTDTQYF | TGTGCCAGCAGCGTAGCGGCGGGGAGGGGCACAGATACGCAGTATTTT | TRBD2 | TRBV9 | . | TRBJ2-3
CSARQGPNTEAFF | TGCAGCGCTAGACAGGGGCCGAACACTGAAGCTTTCTTT | TRBD1 | TRBV29-1 | . | TRBJ1-1
CASRSPPVNEQFF | TGCGCCAGCAGAAGCCCTCCCGTCAATGAGCAGTTCTTC | . | TRBV10-1 | . | TRBJ2-1
CASSGGLASTDTQYF | TGTGCCAGCAGCGGGGGACTAGCGAGCACTGATACGCAGTATTTT | TRBD2 | TRBV5-6 | . | TRBJ2-3
CASSRLAGNYNEQFF | TGTGCCAGTAGTCGGTTAGCGGGAAACTACAATGAGCAGTTCTTC | TRBD2 | TRBV19 | . | TRBJ2-1
CASSTGTGVAFF | TGTGCCAGCAGCACCGGGACGGGGGTTGCTTTCTTT | . | TRBV5-4 | . | TRBJ1-1
CASGEGAKETQYF | TGTGCCTCGGGTGAGGGGGCCAAAGAGACCCAGTACTTC | TRBD1 | TRBV15 | . | TRBJ2-5
CASSMQRFAGELFF | TGTGCCAGTAGTATGCAGCGGTTTGCCGGGGAGCTGTTTTTT | . | TRBV19 | . | TRBJ2-2
CASSLTGASNTEAFF | TGTGCCAGCAGCTTAACGGGAGCGTCGAACACTGAAGCTTTCTTT | . | TRBV7-3 | . | TRBJ1-1
CASSLKGTSGNYETQYF | TGTGCCAGCAGCCTAAAGGGGACTAGCGGCAATTATGAGACCCAGTACTTC | . | TRBV21-1 | . | TRBJ2-5
CASSLRSGTGSNEQFF | TGTGCCAGCAGTTTACGTTCCGGGACAGGAAGCAATGAGCAGTTCTTC | TRBD1 | TRBV7-2 | . | TRBJ2-1
CASASGGVQGPQHF | TGTGCCAGCGCCTCAGGGGGAGTCCAGGGGCCCCAGCATTTT | TRBD1 | TRBV27 | . | TRBJ1-5
CASQQGMNTEAFF | TGTGCCAGCCAACAGGGGATGAACACTGAAGCTTTCTTT | TRBD1 | TRBV7-2 | . | TRBJ1-1
CSVEAGTNTEAFF | TGCAGCGTTGAGGCGGGGACGAACACTGAAGCTTTCTTT | . | TRBV29-1 | . | TRBJ1-1
CASSRGNRGWTEAFF | TGTGCCAGCAGCCGGGGGAACAGGGGGTGGACTGAAGCTTTCTTT | TRBD1 | TRBV5-4 | . | TRBJ1-1
CASTGLAGGSSYNEQLF | TGTGCCAGCACCGGCCTCGCGGGGGGTAGCTCCTACAATGAGCAGCTCTTC | TRBD2 | TRBV2 | . | TRBJ2-1
CASSLANSYGYTF | TGTGCCAGCAGCTTAGCGAACAGCTATGGCTACACCTTC | . | TRBV7-8 | . | TRBJ1-2
CASSFRDAYNSPLHF | TGTGCCAGCAGCTTCAGGGATGCCTATAATTCACCCCTCCACTTT | . | TRBV5-5 | . | TRBJ1-6
CASSPRGTATYEQYF | TGTGCCAGCAGCCCTCGGGGGACAGCAACCTACGAGCAGTACTTC | . | TRBV5-5 | . | TRBJ2-7
CASSQDITGVNQPQHF | TGCGCCAGCAGCCAAGATATTACAGGGGTTAATCAGCCCCAGCATTTT | TRBD1 | TRBV4-1 | . | TRBJ1-5
CANRGSNQPQHF | TGTGCGAACAGGGGTAGCAATCAGCCCCAGCATTTT | TRBD1 | TRBV6-1 | few | TRBJ1-5
CASAPVLSSYEQYF | TGTGCCAGCGCCCCCGTGCTGTCTTCCTACGAGCAGTACTTC | . | TRBV19 | few | TRBJ2-7
CASSVEAHNEQFF | TGTGCCAGCAGTGTGGAGGCTCACAATGAGCAGTTCTTC | . | TRBV2 | . | TRBJ2-1
CATSRTFPDRVGQPQHF | TGTGCCACCAGCAGAACCTTCCCGGACAGGGTCGGCCAGCCCCAGCATTTT | TRBD1 | TRBV15 | . | TRBJ1-5
CASSEAGTGRSYGYTF | TGTGCCAGCAGTGAAGCCGGGACAGGGAGGAGCTATGGCTACACCTTC | TRBD1 | TRBV2 | . | TRBJ1-2
CASRPGQNTGELFF | TGTGCCAGCCGCCCGGGACAGAACACCGGGGAGCTGTTTTTT | . | TRBV6-1 | . | TRBJ2-2
CASSSGGYEQYF | TGTGCCAGTAGTAGTGGCGGATACGAGCAGTACTTC | . | TRBV19 | . | TRBJ2-7
CASSQEWTDESAEQYF | TGCGCCAGCAGCCAAGAGTGGACAGACGAGTCCGCCGAGCAGTACTTC | . | TRBV4-3 | . | TRBJ2-7
CASRSAGLAGELFF | TGCGCCAGCAGGAGCGCAGGGCTCGCCGGGGAGCTGTTTTTT | . | TRBV5-1 | few | TRBJ2-2
CTSSQEWRGAGRYF | TGCACCAGCAGCCAAGAATGGCGGGGGGCTGGACGGTACTTC | . | TRBV1 | . | TRBJ2-5
CARSIGTGVCETQYF | TGTGCCAGAAGCATCGGGACAGGGGTTTGTGAGACCCAGTACTTC | TRBD1 | TRBV5-3 | . | TRBJ2-5
CASSPLREGPNEQFF | TGTGCCAGCAGTCCTCTACGGGAGGGCCCAAATGAGCAGTTCTTC | TRBD2 | TRBV9 | . | TRBJ2-1